The next 6 T cell receptor beta chains were all read from a single sample in a study of blood T cell repertoires in COVID-19. Measured with immunoSEQ multiplex PCR; TCRdb has only the in-frame clones, and not every one. The sample records about 400,000 clones, roughly 90% being singletons. Sequenced input: PBMCs or T cells enriched from blood (not recorded which). The receptors were sampled from a woman aged 25 to 39 who had recovered from COVID-19.

J is TRBJ1-2 and V is TRBV24-1, with a possible D match to TRBD1 (5 bases). Germline CDR1 and CDR2: KGHDR and SFDVKD. V lost 3 bases and J 4 bases, leaving 8 bases between the germline ends. This CDR3 is built from 13 residues. CDR3 amino acids: CATSDPGLYGYTF. The CDR3 region has the DNA TGTGCCACCAGTGATCCGGGACTCTATGGCTACACCTTC.

The chain uses TRBV28 and TRBJ1-6; D perhaps matches TRBD1 (6 bases). The CDR3 loop spans 14 amino acids. CDR1 and CDR2 from the germline V gene are MDHEN and SYDVKM. V was shortened by 8 bases and J by 7 bases, with 15 bases between the two germline ends. The DNA for the CDR3 is TGTGCCAGCCACAGGGTTCGACGGAATTCACCCCTCCACTTT. As protein: CASHRVRRNSPLHF.

The V gene is TRBV7-9, the J gene TRBJ1-1; D not certain. V lost 4 bases and J 11 bases, leaving 8 bases between the germline ends. The V gene's germline CDR1 is SEHNR and CDR2 FQNEAQ (reference sequence). This CDR3 has 10 residues. Here the CDR3 DNA reads TGTGCCAGCAGCTCCGGGGTGGCTTTCTTT. Translation gives CASSSGVAFF. Full variable domain (remainder filled in from reference TRBV7-9 and TRBJ1-1): DTGVSQNPRHKITKRGQNVTFRCDPISEHNRLYWYRQTLGQGPEFLTYFQNEAQLEKSRLLSDRFSAERPKGSFSTLEIQRTEQGDSAMYLCASSSGVAFFGQGTRLTVV.

This chain uses TRBV30 with TRBJ1-4; a weak D match, TRBD1 (5 bases). This CDR3 is 12 amino acids long. Deletions cut 8 bases from V and 4 bases from J, with 11 bases between. Looked up from germline, CDR1 is GTSNPN and CDR2 is SVGIG (reference sequence). CDR3 sequence reads: CARRGYNEKLFF. The CDR3, as DNA: TGTGCCCGTAGGGGATATAATGAAAAACTGTTTTTT.

This clone was counted between two and nine times. This chain uses TRBV6-5 with TRBJ2-3, with a tentative D call TRBD2 (6 bases). The V gene lost 2 bases and the J gene lost 3 bases, with 12 bases spanning the gap. CDR3 length: 15 residues. Germline CDR1 and CDR2: MNHEY and SVGAGI. CDR3: CASSYKVEGTDTQYF. The CDR3 DNA reads as TGTGCCAGCAGTTACAAGGTGGAGGGGACAGATACGCAGTATTTT.

The count of this clone is one. This rearrangement joins TRBV9 to TRBJ2-5; 10 bases agree with TRBD2. V gave up 0 bases and J gave up 1 base; unmatched junction bases: 3. The CDR3 is made up of 16 amino acids. Germline V gene lookup returns CDR1 SGDLS and CDR2 YYNGEE. The CDR3: CASSVDSGGAQETQYF. The CDR3 DNA reads as TGTGCCAGCAGCGTAGACAGCGGGGGGGCCCAAGAGACCCAGTACTTC.